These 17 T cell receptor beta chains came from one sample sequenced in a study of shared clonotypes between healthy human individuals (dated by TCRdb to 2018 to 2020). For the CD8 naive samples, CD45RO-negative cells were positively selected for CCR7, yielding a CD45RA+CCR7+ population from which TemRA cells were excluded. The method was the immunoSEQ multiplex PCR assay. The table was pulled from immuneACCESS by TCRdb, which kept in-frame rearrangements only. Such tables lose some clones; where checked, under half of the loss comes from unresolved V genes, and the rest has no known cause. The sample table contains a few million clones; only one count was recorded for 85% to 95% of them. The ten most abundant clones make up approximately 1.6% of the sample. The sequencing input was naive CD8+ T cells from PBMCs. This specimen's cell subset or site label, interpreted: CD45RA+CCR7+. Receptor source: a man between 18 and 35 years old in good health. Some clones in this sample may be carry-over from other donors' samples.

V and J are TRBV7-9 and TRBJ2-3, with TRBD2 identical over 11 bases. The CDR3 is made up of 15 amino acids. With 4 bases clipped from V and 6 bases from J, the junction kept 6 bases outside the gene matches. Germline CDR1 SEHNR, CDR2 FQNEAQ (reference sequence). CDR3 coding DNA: TGTGCCAGCAGCTCACTAGCGGGAGCTTTCGATACGCAGTATTTT. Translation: CASSSLAGAFDTQYF.

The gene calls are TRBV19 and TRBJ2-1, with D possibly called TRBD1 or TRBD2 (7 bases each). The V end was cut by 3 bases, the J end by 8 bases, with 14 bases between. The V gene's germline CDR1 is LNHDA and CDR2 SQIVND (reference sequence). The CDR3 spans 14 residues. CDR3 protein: CASSILQGRDEQFF. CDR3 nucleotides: TGTGCCAGTAGTATCCTACAGGGGAGGGATGAGCAGTTCTTC.

Here the CDR3 reads CSAVMDREHGYTF. CDR3 nucleotides: TGCAGCGCTGTGATGGACAGGGAACATGGCTACACCTTC. The V gene is TRBV29-1, the J gene TRBJ1-2; 8 positions agree with TRBD1. The CDR3 is 13 residues long. The ends lost 7 bases at V and 6 bases at J; junction bases unmatched: 10. Germline values: CDR1 SQVTM, CDR2 ANQGSEA. Full variable domain (outside the CDR3, taken from reference TRBV29-1 and TRBJ1-2): SAVISQKPSRDICQRGTSLTIQCQVDSQVTMMFWYRQQPGQSLTLIATANQGSEATYESGFVIDKFPISRPNLTFSTLTVSNMSPEDSSIYLCSAVMDREHGYTFGSGTRLTVV.

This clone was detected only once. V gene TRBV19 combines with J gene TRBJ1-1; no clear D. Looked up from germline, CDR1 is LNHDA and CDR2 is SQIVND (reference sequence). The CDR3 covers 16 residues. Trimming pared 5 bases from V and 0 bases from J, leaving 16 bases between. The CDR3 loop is CASSPTGKHLNTEAFF. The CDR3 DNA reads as TGTGCCAGTAGTCCGACCGGCAAGCATCTGAACACTGAAGCTTTCTTT.

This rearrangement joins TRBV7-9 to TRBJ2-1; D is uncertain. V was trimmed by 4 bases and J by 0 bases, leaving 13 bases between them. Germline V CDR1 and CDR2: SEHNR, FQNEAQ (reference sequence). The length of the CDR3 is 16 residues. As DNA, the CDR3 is TGTGCCAGCAGCTCCTTGGCCCAGAGCTCCTACAATGAGCAGTTCTTC. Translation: CASSSLAQSSYNEQFF.

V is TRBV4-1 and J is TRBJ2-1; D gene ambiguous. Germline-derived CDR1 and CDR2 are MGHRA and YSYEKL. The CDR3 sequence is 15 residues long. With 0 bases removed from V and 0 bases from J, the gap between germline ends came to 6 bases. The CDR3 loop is CASSQETDSYNEQFF. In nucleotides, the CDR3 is TGCGCCAGCAGCCAAGAAACAGACTCCTACAATGAGCAGTTCTTC.

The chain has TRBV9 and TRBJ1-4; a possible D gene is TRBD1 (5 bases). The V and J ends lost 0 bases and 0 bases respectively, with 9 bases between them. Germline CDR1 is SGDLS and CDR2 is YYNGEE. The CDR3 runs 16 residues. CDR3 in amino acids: CASSVGQSSTNEKLFF. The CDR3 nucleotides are TGTGCCAGCAGCGTAGGACAGAGCTCAACTAATGAAAAACTGTTTTTT.

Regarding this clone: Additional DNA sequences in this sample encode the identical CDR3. Here the CDR3 reads CASSLVLPDTQYF. The CDR3 DNA follows: TGTGCCAGCAGCTTAGTCCTGCCAGATACGCAGTATTTT. The rearrangement uses TRBV11-2 and TRBJ2-3; D ambiguous. Germline V gives CDR1 SGHAT, CDR2 FQNNGV. The V and J ends lost 1 base and 4 bases respectively, with 6 bases between them. This CDR3 spans 13 amino acids.

The CDR3 loop reads CASSYSKGLAKNIQYF. CDR3 in DNA: TGTGCCAGCAGTTACTCCAAGGGTCTGGCCAAAAACATTCAGTACTTC. V and J are TRBV6-5 and TRBJ2-4; D call uncertain. The germline V gene encodes CDR1 MNHEY and CDR2 SVGAGI. This CDR3 is built from 16 residues. Trimming shortened V by 0 bases and J by 1 base, and 10 bases separated the two germline ends.

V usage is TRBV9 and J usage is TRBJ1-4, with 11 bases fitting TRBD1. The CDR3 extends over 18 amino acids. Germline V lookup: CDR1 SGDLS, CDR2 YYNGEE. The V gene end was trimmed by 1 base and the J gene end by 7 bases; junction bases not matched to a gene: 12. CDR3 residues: CASSVYPGEGQGGEKLFF. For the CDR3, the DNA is TGTGCCAGCAGCGTATATCCCGGGGAGGGACAGGGGGGTGAAAAACTGTTTTTT.

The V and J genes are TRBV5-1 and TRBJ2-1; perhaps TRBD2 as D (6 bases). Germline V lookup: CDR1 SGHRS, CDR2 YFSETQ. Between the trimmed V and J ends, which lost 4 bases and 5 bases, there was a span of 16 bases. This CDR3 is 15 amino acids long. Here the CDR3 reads CASSEGLPLHNEQFF. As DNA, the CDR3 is TGCGCCAGCAGCGAGGGACTCCCACTCCACAATGAGCAGTTCTTC.

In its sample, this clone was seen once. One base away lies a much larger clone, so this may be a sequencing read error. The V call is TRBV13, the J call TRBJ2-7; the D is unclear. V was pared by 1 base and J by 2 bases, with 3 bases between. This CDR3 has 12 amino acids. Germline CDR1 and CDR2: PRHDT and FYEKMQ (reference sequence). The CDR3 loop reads CASSLVAYEQYF. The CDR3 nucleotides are TGTGCCAGCAGCTTAGTCGCCTACGAGCAGTACTTC.

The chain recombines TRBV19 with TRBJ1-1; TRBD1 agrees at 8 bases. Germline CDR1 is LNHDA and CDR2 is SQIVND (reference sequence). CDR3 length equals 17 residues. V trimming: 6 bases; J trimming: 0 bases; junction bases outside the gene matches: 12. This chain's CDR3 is CASSDPRGRGMNTEAFF. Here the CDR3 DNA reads TGTGCCAGTAGCGACCCCAGGGGGCGGGGGATGAACACTGAAGCTTTCTTT.

CDR3 sequence reads: CSAAQGVMETQYF. CDR3 DNA sequence: TGCAGCGCTGCCCAGGGGGTTATGGAGACCCAGTACTTC. The chain links TRBV29-1 to TRBJ2-5, with TRBD1 identical over 7 bases. The CDR3 runs to 13 residues. V lost 7 bases, J lost 5 bases, and 10 bases stayed unmatched. Germline assignment: CDR1 SQVTM and CDR2 ANQGSEA.

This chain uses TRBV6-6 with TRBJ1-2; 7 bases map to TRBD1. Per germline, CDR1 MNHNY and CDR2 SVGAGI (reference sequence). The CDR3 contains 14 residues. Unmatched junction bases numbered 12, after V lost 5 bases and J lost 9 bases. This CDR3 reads CASSPRTGDSRYTF. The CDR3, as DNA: TGTGCCAGCAGTCCCCGAACAGGGGACAGTCGCTACACCTTC.

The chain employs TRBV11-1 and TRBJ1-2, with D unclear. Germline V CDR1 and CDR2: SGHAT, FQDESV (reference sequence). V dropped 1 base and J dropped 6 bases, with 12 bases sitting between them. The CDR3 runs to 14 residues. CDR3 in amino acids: CASSLGAGPDGYTF. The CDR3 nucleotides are TGTGCCAGCAGCTTAGGGGCAGGCCCGGATGGCTACACCTTC.

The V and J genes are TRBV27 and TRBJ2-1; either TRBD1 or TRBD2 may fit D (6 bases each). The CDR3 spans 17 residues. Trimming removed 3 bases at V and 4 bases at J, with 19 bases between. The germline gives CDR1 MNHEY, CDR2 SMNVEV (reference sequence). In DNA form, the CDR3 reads TGTGCCAGCAGTTTTGTGGGGGGCACAAATAAATACAATGAGCAGTTCTTC. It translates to CASSFVGGTNKYNEQFF.